This entry lists 14 T cell receptor beta chains sequenced from one sample in a study of identical twins (dated by TCRdb to about 2016). Receptors were amplified or captured by 5' RACE. Instrument used: Illumina HiSeq 2000. TCRdb passed the public sequencing reads through fastp at Q25 and MiXCR, retaining productive beta sequences. Each record represents a unique CDR3 protein, reported with the most common genes and DNA among its rows. Present in this sample are about 700,000 distinct CDR3 sequences, around 6% of which were seen just once. Clones ranked in the top ten supply under 2% of the sample. Sample: naive T cells sorted from blood. In light of the paper, this sample's cell subset or site label describes: cells isolated with a human naive T-cell isolation kit. The receptor set was obtained from a man aged 18 to 35 in good health.

This clonotype was observed many times. The chain is built from TRBV12-3 or TRBV12-4 and TRBJ2-5; D tentatively reads TRBD1 or TRBD2 (6 bases each). The V gene lost 4 bases and the J gene lost 3 bases, with 18 bases spanning the gap. The CDR3 covers 16 residues. Written as DNA, the CDR3 is TGTGCCAGCAGTTGGGGGTTCGGCGGGACAAAAGAGACCCAGTACTTC. Its protein product is CASSWGFGGTKETQYF.

This clonotype was detected ten times or more. The chain employs TRBV6-1 and TRBJ2-1; D remains ambiguous. The CDR3 is 14 residues long. Between the trimmed V and J ends, which lost 5 bases and 0 bases, there was a span of 8 bases. Germline CDR1 MNHNS, CDR2 SASEGT. The CDR3 coding sequence is TGTGCCAGCAGTAAAGAGATCTCCTACAATGAGCAGTTCTTC. Its protein is CASSKEISYNEQFF.

The V gene is TRBV7-2, the J gene TRBJ2-1, with 7 positions matching TRBD2. CDR1 and CDR2 (germline): SGHTA, FQGNSA. The CDR3 spans 15 residues. The junction had 3 bases not matched to a gene; V was cut back by 0 bases and J by 4 bases. The CDR3 DNA follows: TGTGCCAGCAGCTTAGCCTGGGGGGGATACAATGAGCAGTTCTTC. Protein sequence: CASSLAWGGYNEQFF.

This clonotype was counted ten times or more. This rearrangement joins TRBV28 to TRBJ2-7; 8 bases agree with TRBD2. This CDR3 spans 13 amino acids. Trimming at V came to 6 bases and at J to 5 bases, leaving 6 bases not matched to a gene. In germline, CDR1 is MDHEN, CDR2 SYDVKM. CDR3 loop: CASSAGTRNEQYF. The DNA of the CDR3 is TGTGCCAGCAGCGCCGGGACTAGGAACGAGCAGTACTTC.

This clonotype was observed at least ten times. The V gene is TRBV12-3 or TRBV12-4, the J gene TRBJ2-3; D perhaps matches TRBD2 (6 bases). V lost 5 bases, J lost 4 bases, and 13 bases lay in between. CDR3 length equals 14 residues. The CDR3 protein is CASSPAGGADTQYF. CDR3 sequence (DNA): TGTGCCAGCAGTCCCGCCGGCGGGGCAGATACGCAGTATTTT.

In this sample, this clonotype turned up a few times. The CDR3 protein is CASSSVMGQGQYEQYV. In nucleotides, the CDR3 is TGTGCCAGCAGCTCGGTGATGGGGCAGGGGCAATACGAGCAGTACGTC. This rearrangement joins TRBV7-8 to TRBJ2-7; perhaps TRBD1 as D (6 bases). V lost 4 bases, J lost 4 bases, and 20 bases lay in between. The CDR3 has 16 amino acids. The V gene's germline CDR1 is SGHVS and CDR2 FQNEAQ.

This clonotype was counted many times. CDR3 amino acids: CASSRTPGETQYF. The CDR3 DNA sequence: TGTGCCAGCAGTAGGACACCTGGGGAGACCCAGTACTTC. V gene TRBV6-1 combines with J gene TRBJ2-5; weak D call: TRBD1 (5 bases). Germline lookup yields CDR1 MNHNS and CDR2 SASEGT. The CDR3 is 13 amino acids. Trimming shortened V by 5 bases and J by 5 bases, and 12 bases separated the two germline ends.

There are many counts of this clonotype. V and J are TRBV7-9 and TRBJ2-5; 10 bases agree with TRBD2. V was pared by 5 bases and J by 5 bases, with 5 bases of the junction left unmatched. Germline assignment: CDR1 SEHNR and CDR2 FQNEAQ (reference sequence). The CDR3 is made up of 14 amino acids. The CDR3 protein is CASSKREGHETQYF. In nucleotides, the CDR3 is TGTGCCAGCAGCAAGCGGGAGGGCCATGAGACCCAGTACTTC.

This clonotype was seen many times. The V and J genes are TRBV12-3 or TRBV12-4 and TRBJ2-5; TRBD2 might be the D (6 bases). Trimming pared 6 bases from V and 10 bases from J, leaving 18 bases between. The CDR3 covers 13 residues. CDR3 bases: TGTGCCAGCAGCCGCCGGGAGTATAGGGACCAGTACTTC. Its protein is CASSRREYRDQYF.

This clonotype was observed a handful of times. The chain couples TRBV27 to TRBJ1-5; 8 bases align to TRBD1. V shed 4 bases, J shed 2 bases, and the junction held 7 bases outside the gene matches. The CDR3 length is 16 residues. The germline V gene has CDR1 MNHEY and CDR2 SMNVEV (reference sequence). CDR3 protein: CASSSWTGKGNQPQHF. The CDR3 coding sequence is TGTGCCAGCAGTTCCTGGACAGGGAAGGGCAATCAGCCCCAGCATTTT.

The table lists this clonotype with many counts. The chain combines TRBV2 with TRBJ2-1, with 15 bases that match TRBD2. The CDR3 loop spans 16 amino acids. The J segment lost 12 bases and the V segment lost 4 bases, leaving 10 bases of the junction unmatched. Germline-derived CDR1 and CDR2 are SNHLY and FYNNEI. The CDR3 region is CASSAYGTSGRSGQFF. As DNA, the CDR3 is TGTGCCAGCAGTGCCTACGGGACTAGCGGGAGGAGCGGGCAGTTCTTC.

This clonotype has more than one count but fewer than ten. V is TRBV5-6 and J is TRBJ2-7; 7 bases match TRBD1. Germline V CDR1 and CDR2: SGHDT, YYEEEE. The CDR3 spans 15 residues. V was clipped by 4 bases and J by 2 bases; unmatched bases: 9. The CDR3 DNA reads as TGTGCCAGCAGCCTCCTCGGGGACAGCACCTACGAGCAGTACTTC. Amino acid sequence: CASSLLGDSTYEQYF.

In its sample, this clonotype was seen many times. This rearrangement joins TRBV20-1 to TRBJ2-3, with 7 positions matching TRBD1. Looked up from germline, CDR1 is DFQATT and CDR2 is SNEGSKA (reference sequence). CDR3 length: 15 residues. Trimming at V came to 4 bases and at J to 4 bases, leaving 11 bases not matched to a gene. CDR3 sequence: CSANPPQGVADTQYF. The CDR3 bases are TGCAGTGCTAACCCCCCCCAGGGGGTAGCAGATACGCAGTATTTT.

In regard to this clonotype: A much larger clone sits a single nucleotide away, making a read error possible. The chain is built from TRBV29-1 and TRBJ2-3; D may be TRBD2 (5 bases). The germline V gene encodes CDR1 SQVTM and CDR2 ANQGSEA. The CDR3 is 14 residues long. CDR3 nucleotide sequence: TGCAGCGTTGATACGTACGAGGGTGGAGATACGCAGGATTTT. Protein product: CSVDTYEGGDTQDF.